This T cell receptor beta chain was sequenced for a study of CD8 T cells in ankylosing spondylitis. TCRdb called the 5' RACE reads again in MiXCR, with one record for every CDR3 protein. The sample contains about 200,000 distinct CDR3 sequences, roughly 13% of which appear only once. Germline V gene lookup returns CDR1 LNHNV and CDR2 YYDKDF (reference sequence). V was cut by 4 bases and J by 3 bases, with 10 bases left in between. CDR3 length: 14 residues. A few counts support this clonotype. Its target is unknown. Overall study results and limits: About eight highly homologous variants made up a TCR beta motif that seemed to typify ankylosing spondylitis blood. Both synovial fluid and blood in reactive arthritis had previously been reported to carry some motif variants. Disease-linked clones were reportedly significantly enriched in matched ankylosing spondylitis synovial fluid. Clones that were linked to disease were CD8+ and were relatively rare in peripheral blood.

This sequence originates from a male donor with ankylosing spondylitis or in good health (not recorded which). The chain couples TRBV15 to TRBJ2-1, with a possible D match to TRBD2 (5 bases). Sequences were obtained from blood, either unsorted or a sorted T cell fraction (not recorded which). CDR3 bases: TGTGCCACCAGCACGGGGTCTAGCTACAATGAGCAGTTCTTC. This sequence encodes CATSTGSSYNEQFF.